This TCR beta chain emerged from a study of blood T cell repertoires in COVID-19. Turning to the study itself: COVID-19 samples, acute and convalescent, were from the United States, Italy and Spain. Sources were T cells, B-cell-depleted T cells, or PBMCs; the material itself was cDNA or gDNA.

Study processing details: For nucleated cells, counts were estimated from reference gene primer amplification. The repertoire was sequenced with immunoSEQ multiplex PCR; TCRdb's copy has only in-frame clones and lacks some. The V and J calls and the clone size are those of that table, but D and trimming were determined from the DNA. The table lists 95,000 to 120,000 clones, around nine tenths of them singletons. The germline V gene has CDR1 DFQATT and CDR2 SNEGSKA (reference sequence). The CDR3 consists of 11 residues. Sequenced sample: peripheral blood. This TCR came from a woman in her 70s who had recovered from COVID-19. J is TRBJ1-4 and V is TRBV20-1, with a possible D match to TRBD1 (6 bases). The CDR3 protein is CSANRAEKLFF. CDR3 DNA: TGCAGCGCAAACAGGGCCGAAAAACTGTTTTTT.